This entry concerns a single TCR beta chain. The antigen remains unidentified. The junction and the germline gene differ at one end; a read error may be behind it. This entry comes from a study of T-cell reconstitution after alpha-beta-depleted transplantation in children. General observations from the study: Expanded graft clones numbering several hundred reportedly gave rise to alpha-beta T cells about two months after transplant. Where some patients showed high TCRbeta diversity at day 60, it came from recipient T cells and thymic progenitors that had survived. It was newly produced T cells that mostly accounted for T-cell counts and diversity one year after transplant.

In germline, CDR1 is SGHRS, CDR2 YFSETQ. This CDR3 has 13 amino acids. Unique molecular identifiers were used to barcode this TCRbeta library. Each CDR3 protein gets one entry after TCRdb re-called the PCR reads with MiXCR. Seen here are about 610,000 distinct CDR3 sequences, roughly a quarter observed once, and the top ten hold about 35%. The source material was PBMCs, sampled before TCRalphabeta/CD19-depleted stem cell transplant. The rearrangement joins TRBV5-1 to TRBJ2-7, with a tentative D call TRBD1 (5 bases). This receptor was taken from a boy in the first two years of life with Wiskott-Aldrich syndrome, due to receive a stem cell transplant. The DNA for the CDR3 is TGCGCCAGCAGCTTGACAGGCGCCTACGAGCAGAACTTC. Translated, it gives CASSLTGAYEQNF.